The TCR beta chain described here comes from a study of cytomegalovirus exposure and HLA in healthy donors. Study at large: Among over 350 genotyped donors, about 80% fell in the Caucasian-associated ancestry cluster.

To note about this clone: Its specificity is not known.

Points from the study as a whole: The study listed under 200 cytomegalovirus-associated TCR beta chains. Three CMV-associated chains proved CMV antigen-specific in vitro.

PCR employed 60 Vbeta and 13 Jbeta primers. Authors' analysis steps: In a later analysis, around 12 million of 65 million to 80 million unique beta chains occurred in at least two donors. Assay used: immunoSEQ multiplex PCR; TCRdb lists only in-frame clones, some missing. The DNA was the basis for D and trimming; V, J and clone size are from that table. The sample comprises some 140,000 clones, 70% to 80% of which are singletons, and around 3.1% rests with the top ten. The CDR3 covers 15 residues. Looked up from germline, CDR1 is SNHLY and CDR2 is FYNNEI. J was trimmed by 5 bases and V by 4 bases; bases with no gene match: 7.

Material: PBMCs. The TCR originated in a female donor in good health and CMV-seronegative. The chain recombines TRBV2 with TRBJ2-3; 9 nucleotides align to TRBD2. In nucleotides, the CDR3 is TGTGCCAGCAGTGCGGGCGGGGGGGCCGAAGATACGCAGTATTTT. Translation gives CASSAGGGAEDTQYF.